This entry is about one T cell receptor (beta chain). What it binds is not known. Libraries were prepared by immunoSEQ multiplex PCR; TCRdb keeps only in-frame clonotypes and omits some of them. The sample records roughly 20,000 clones, roughly four fifths being singletons. This sample was taken from a study of T cells in narcolepsy. Background on the study: Healthy controls were enrolled alongside patients with narcolepsy type 1 or type 2. Study-level points and caveats: Blood of same and different patients, but not healthy controls, reportedly held recurring autoreactive clonotypes. Autoreactive clone sequences were missing from some blood memory CD4+ repertoires.

The germline V gene has CDR1 SQVTM and CDR2 ANQGSEA. Trimming stripped 5 bases from V and 4 bases from J, with 10 bases between. CDR3 length: 12 amino acids. This clonotype was obtained from a human donor in good health. The chain carries TRBV29-1 and TRBJ2-3, with a tentative D call TRBD2 (7 bases). The sequenced sample consisted of memory (CD45RA-) CD4+ T cells from blood. The CDR3 reads CSVWEGADTQYF. CDR3 bases: TGCAGCGTTTGGGAGGGGGCAGATACGCAGTATTTT.